These 16 T cell receptor beta chains came from one sample sequenced in a study of graft-versus-host responses after intestinal transplantation (dated by TCRdb to about 2021). The antigens for these receptors are not known. According to the study, the label for this sample's time point signals: cells obtained before transplantation from donor or recipient. To prepare the library, the immunoSEQ multiplex PCR assay was applied. The table was pulled from immuneACCESS by TCRdb, which kept in-frame rearrangements only. Such tables lose some clones; where checked, under half of the loss comes from unresolved V genes, and the rest has no known cause. In this sample the table shows some 92,000 clones, roughly 89% of which occur a single time. The ten top clones hold roughly 0.31% of the sample. Material: unstimulated CD4+ T cells sorted from spleen or lymph node cells, obtained before intestinal transplant. The receptors shown here come from a human donor who received an intestinal transplant.

This clone was found once. The V and J genes are TRBV11-2 and TRBJ2-2, with 12 bases fitting TRBD1. The CDR3 spans 16 residues. After removal of 7 bases from V and 6 bases from J, the junction contained 9 bases not matched to a gene. Germline CDR1 reads SGHAT; CDR2 reads FQNNGV. The CDR3 DNA reads TGTGCCAGCATCATTACAGGGGACAGGGGGCCCGGGGAGCTGTTTTTT. Amino acids: CASIITGDRGPGELFF.

The V gene is TRBV6-5, the J gene TRBJ1-4; possible D gene TRBD1, 5 bases. The CDR3 is 14 residues long. V was pared by 5 bases and J by 8 bases, with 15 bases between. Looked up from germline, CDR1 is MNHEY and CDR2 is SVGAGI. CDR3 protein: CASSRGLGDEKLFF. DNA of the CDR3: TGTGCCAGCAGTCGAGGACTAGGGGACGAAAAACTGTTTTTT.

The J gene is TRBJ2-5, the V gene TRBV15, with D possibly matching TRBD1 (6 bases). Germline CDR1 reads LNHNV; CDR2 reads YYDKDF (reference sequence). Trimming took 0 bases from V and 2 from J, leaving 10 bases between them. This CDR3 has 15 amino acids. The CDR3: CATSRDRGGQETQYF. CDR3 bases: TGTGCCACCAGCAGAGATCGAGGGGGACAAGAGACCCAGTACTTC.

This sequence joins TRBV19 and TRBJ2-3, with 7 bases that match TRBD2. With V trimmed by 4 bases and J by 1 base, 5 bases remained unmatched. The CDR3 runs to 15 residues. Germline V gene sequence: CDR1 LNHDA, CDR2 SQIVND (reference sequence). The CDR3, as DNA: TGTGCCAGTAGTACTGGACTAGTGGGCACAGATACGCAGTATTTT. It codes for CASSTGLVGTDTQYF.

The chain recombines TRBV4-1 with TRBJ2-1, with TRBD2 matching over 10 bases. Per germline, CDR1 MGHRA and CDR2 YSYEKL. The CDR3 runs 21 residues. J was trimmed by 6 bases and V by 0 bases; bases with no gene match: 20. CDR3 loop: CASSQDIPTSGFHSRRNEQFF. CDR3 bases: TGCGCCAGCAGCCAAGATATCCCGACTAGCGGGTTCCATTCCAGGCGCAATGAGCAGTTCTTC.

The chain has TRBV14 and TRBJ1-6; the D is unclear. This CDR3 is 15 amino acids long. V lost 4 bases, J lost 5 bases, and 12 bases lay in between. Germline lookup yields CDR1 SGHDN and CDR2 FVKESK. The CDR3 spells CASSLRRVDNSPLHF. The CDR3 bases are TGTGCCAGCAGCCTACGACGGGTAGATAATTCACCCCTCCACTTT.

In the case of this clone: Additional DNA sequences in this sample encode the identical CDR3. The chain joins TRBV7-9 to TRBJ2-3; TRBD2 matches 8 bases. Germline CDR1 and CDR2: SEHNR and FQNEAQ (reference sequence). Germline trimming cut 4 bases from V and 1 base from J; bases unmatched to any gene: 4. This CDR3 contains 15 residues. CDR3 region: CASSSTSGRTDTQYF. The CDR3 coding sequence is TGTGCCAGCAGCTCTACTAGCGGACGCACAGATACGCAGTATTTT.

The rearrangement joins TRBV6-5 to TRBJ2-3, with TRBD1 matching 7 bases. The length of the CDR3 is 14 residues. J gave up 5 bases and V 6 bases, and 8 bases lay outside the gene matches. The germline V gene encodes CDR1 MNHEY and CDR2 SVGAGI. The CDR3 DNA reads TGTGCCAGCAGCGGGACAGCCTTCGTAGATACGCAGTATTTT. As protein: CASSGTAFVDTQYF.

This rearrangement joins TRBV27 to TRBJ1-2, with unresolved D. Deletions cut 6 bases from V and 5 bases from J, with 10 bases between. Per the germline V gene, CDR1 is MNHEY and CDR2 is SMNVEV (reference sequence). CDR3 length: 12 amino acids. The CDR3 protein is CASRVGLYGYTF. Written as DNA, the CDR3 is TGTGCCAGCAGGGTAGGGCTGTATGGCTACACCTTC.

The CDR3 is CASSLGTPSYGYTF. CDR3 coding DNA: TGTGCCAGCAGCTTAGGGACCCCGAGCTATGGCTACACCTTC. This chain uses TRBV7-9 with TRBJ1-2; no clear D gene. The germline V and J ends were trimmed by 1 base and 4 bases, with 10 bases remaining between them. Germline V lookup: CDR1 SEHNR, CDR2 FQNEAQ (reference sequence). The CDR3 is 14 residues long.

The V call is TRBV28, the J call TRBJ1-2; D might be TRBD1 (5 bases). This CDR3 has 13 amino acids. The germline gives CDR1 MDHEN, CDR2 SYDVKM. V lost 6 bases and J lost 5, with 13 bases in between. The DNA for the CDR3 is TGTGCCAGCAGCCCTCGACAGCGTTATGGCTACACCTTC. Protein: CASSPRQRYGYTF.

The chain uses TRBV19 and TRBJ1-4; no definite D call. The length of the CDR3 is 15 residues. Germline assignment: CDR1 LNHDA and CDR2 SQIVND (reference sequence). Trimming stripped 1 base from V and 1 base from J, with 7 bases between. CDR3 nucleotides: TGTGCCAGTAGTATAGGCGGCAGAACTAATGAAAAACTGTTTTTT. Translation: CASSIGGRTNEKLFF.

This rearrangement joins TRBV11-2 to TRBJ2-7; D not resolved. The CDR3 loop spans 12 amino acids. The germline V and J ends were trimmed by 6 bases and 5 bases, with 11 bases remaining between them. Germline CDR1 reads SGHAT; CDR2 reads FQNNGV. As DNA, the CDR3 is TGTGCCAGCAGTAGGGTTGTGAACGAGCAGTACTTC. Translation: CASSRVVNEQYF.

The J gene is TRBJ2-1, the V gene TRBV10-1, with TRBD2 matching over 8 bases. Per germline, CDR1 WNHNN and CDR2 SYGVQD (reference sequence). V lost 4 bases to trimming and J lost 5 bases; unmatched junction nucleotides: 4. The CDR3 loop spans 14 amino acids. The CDR3 sequence: CASSGPGGNNEQFF. CDR3 in DNA: TGCGCCAGCAGTGGCCCGGGAGGGAACAATGAGCAGTTCTTC.

The CDR3 bases are TGTGCCAGCAGTTTGGGGGGCACCAATGAAAAACTGTTTTTT. It yields the protein CASSLGGTNEKLFF. V and J are TRBV27 and TRBJ1-4; a weak D match, TRBD1 (6 bases). Trimming shortened V by 3 bases and J by 5 bases, and 10 bases separated the two germline ends. CDR1 and CDR2 (germline): MNHEY, SMNVEV (reference sequence). The CDR3 loop spans 14 amino acids.

The chain links TRBV21-1 to TRBJ2-2; the table calls TRBD2, which could not be checked here. TRBV21-1 has pseudogene status. The CDR3 consists of 17 residues. The CDR3 loop is CASSKKGRETNTGELFF. The CDR3 DNA is TGTGCCAGCAGCAAAAAAGGTCGGGAAACGAACACCGGGGAGCTGTTTTTT.